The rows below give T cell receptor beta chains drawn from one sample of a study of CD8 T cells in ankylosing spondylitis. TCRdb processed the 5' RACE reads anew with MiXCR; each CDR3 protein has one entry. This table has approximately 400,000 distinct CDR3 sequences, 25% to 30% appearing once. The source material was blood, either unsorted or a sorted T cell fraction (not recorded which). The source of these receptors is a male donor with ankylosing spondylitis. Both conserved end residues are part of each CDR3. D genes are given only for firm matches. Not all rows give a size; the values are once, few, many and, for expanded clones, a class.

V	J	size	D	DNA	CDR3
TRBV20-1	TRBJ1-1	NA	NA	TGCAGTGCCCCCTTGGGGTTGAACACTGAAGCTTTCTTT	CSAPLGLNTEAFF
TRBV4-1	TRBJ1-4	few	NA	TGCGCCAGCAGCCAAGGTCAGGCGGAAAAACTGTTTTTT	CASSQGQAEKLFF
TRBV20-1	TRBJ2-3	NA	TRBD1	TGCAGTGTTCCCCGAGGACAGGGCACAGATACGCAGTATTTT	CSVPRGQGTDTQYF
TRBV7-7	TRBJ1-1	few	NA	TGTGCCAGCAGCTTAAGGTCCGAATCTGAAGCTTTCTTT	CASSLRSESEAFF
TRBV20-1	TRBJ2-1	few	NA	TGCAGTGCTAGGTTGGGTCCCAATGAGCAGTTCTTC	CSARLGPNEQFF
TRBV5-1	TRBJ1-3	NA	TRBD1	TGCGCCAGCAGCGTGACCGGGACAGGGACCTCTGGAAACACCATATATTTT	CASSVTGTGTSGNTIYF
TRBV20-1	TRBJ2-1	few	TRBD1	TGCAGTGCTAGAGATCACCGGCTAGCTCCAGGGGGGCAGTTCTTC	CSARDHRLAPGGQFF
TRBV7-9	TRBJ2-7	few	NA	TGTGCCAGCAGCTACCCAGGAGGACTTAGCTCCTACGAGCAGTACTTC	CASSYPGGLSSYEQYF
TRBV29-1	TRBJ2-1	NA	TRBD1	TGCAGCGTTGTTAGGACAGGGACCTACAATGAGCAGTTCTTC	CSVVRTGTYNEQFF
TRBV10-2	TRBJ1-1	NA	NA	TGCGCCAGCAGTGAGTCGCTACGGACTGAAGCTTTCTTT	CASSESLRTEAFF